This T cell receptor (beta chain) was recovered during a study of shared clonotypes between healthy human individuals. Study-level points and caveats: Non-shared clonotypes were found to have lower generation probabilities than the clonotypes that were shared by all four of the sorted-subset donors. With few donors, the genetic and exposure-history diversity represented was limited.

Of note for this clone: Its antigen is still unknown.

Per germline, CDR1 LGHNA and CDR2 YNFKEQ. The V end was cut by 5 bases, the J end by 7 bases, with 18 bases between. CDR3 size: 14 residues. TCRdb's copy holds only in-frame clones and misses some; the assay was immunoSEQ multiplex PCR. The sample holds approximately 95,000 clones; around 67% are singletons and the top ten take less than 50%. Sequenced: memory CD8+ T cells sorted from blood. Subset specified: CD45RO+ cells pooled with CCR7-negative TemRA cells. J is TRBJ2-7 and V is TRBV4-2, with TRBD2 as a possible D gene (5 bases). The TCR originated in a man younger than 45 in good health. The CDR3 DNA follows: TGTGCCAGCAGCTTCTCCGTATCCTCGGGGGAGCAGTACTTC. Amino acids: CASSFSVSSGEQYF.